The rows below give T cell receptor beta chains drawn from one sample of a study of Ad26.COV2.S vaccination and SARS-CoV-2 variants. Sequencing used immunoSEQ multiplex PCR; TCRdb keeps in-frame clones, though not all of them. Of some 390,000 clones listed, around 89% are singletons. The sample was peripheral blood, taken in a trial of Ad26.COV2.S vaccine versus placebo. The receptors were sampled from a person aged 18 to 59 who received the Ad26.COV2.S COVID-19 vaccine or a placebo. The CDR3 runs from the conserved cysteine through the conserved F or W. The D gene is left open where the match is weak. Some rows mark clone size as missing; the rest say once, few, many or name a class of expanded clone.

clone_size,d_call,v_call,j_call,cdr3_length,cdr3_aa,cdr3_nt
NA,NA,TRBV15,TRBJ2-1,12,CATSSYRSEQFF,TGTGCCACCAGCAGCTATCGAAGTGAGCAGTTCTTC
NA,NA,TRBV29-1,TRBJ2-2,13,CSVAAQITGELFF,TGCAGCGTTGCGGCTCAGATCACCGGGGAGCTGTTTTTT
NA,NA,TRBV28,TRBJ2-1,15,CATLGDTSSYNEQFF,TGTGCCACCTTGGGAGACACGAGCTCCTACAATGAGCAGTTCTTC
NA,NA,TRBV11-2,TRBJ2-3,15,CASSTGTLSTDTQYF,TGTGCCAGCAGCACCGGGACTCTAAGCACAGATACGCAGTATTTT
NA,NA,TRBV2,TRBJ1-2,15,CASSEFLRRDYGYTF,TGTGCCAGCAGTGAATTTTTACGCAGGGACTATGGCTACACCTTC
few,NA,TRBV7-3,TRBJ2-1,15,CASSSAYGAYNEQFF,TGTGCCAGCAGCTCCGCCTACGGGGCCTACAATGAGCAGTTCTTC
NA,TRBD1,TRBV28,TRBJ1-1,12,CASSPLDRPAFF,TGTGCCAGCAGTCCCTTGGACAGGCCAGCTTTCTTT
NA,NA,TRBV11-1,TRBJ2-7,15,CASSLREGAYYEQYF,TGTGCCAGCAGCTTGCGAGAGGGAGCCTACTACGAGCAGTACTTC
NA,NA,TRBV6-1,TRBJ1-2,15,CASSDGFWEDYGYTF,TGTGCCAGCAGTGATGGTTTCTGGGAGGACTATGGCTACACCTTC
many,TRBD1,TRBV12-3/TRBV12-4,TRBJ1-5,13,CASGDSHNQPQHF,TGTGCCAGCGGGGACAGCCACAATCAGCCCCAGCATTTT
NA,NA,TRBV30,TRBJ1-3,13,CAWSREERNTIYF,TGTGCCTGGAGTCGGGAAGAAAGAAACACCATATATTTT
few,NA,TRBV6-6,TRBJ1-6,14,CASQDSSYNSPLHF,TGTGCCAGCCAGGACAGCTCCTATAATTCACCCCTCCACTTT
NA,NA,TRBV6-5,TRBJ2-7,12,CASRMGGNEQYF,TGTGCCAGCAGGATGGGGGGAAACGAGCAGTACTTC
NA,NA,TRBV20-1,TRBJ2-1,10,CSAINNEQFF,TGCAGTGCTATCAACAATGAGCAGTTCTTC
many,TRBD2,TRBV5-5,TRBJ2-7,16,CASSLLTSGTPYEQYF,TGTGCCAGCAGCTTACTGACTAGCGGGACGCCCTACGAGCAGTACTTC
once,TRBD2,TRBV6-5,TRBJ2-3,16,CASSYWGGSFTDTQYF,TGTGCCAGCAGTTACTGGGGAGGGTCCTTCACAGATACGCAGTATTTT
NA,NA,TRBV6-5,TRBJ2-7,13,CASREGLVGEQYF,TGTGCCAGCAGGGAGGGGCTAGTTGGGGAGCAGTACTTC
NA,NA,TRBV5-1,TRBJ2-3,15,CASLDLGAGTDTQYF,TGCGCCAGCCTCGACCTTGGGGCGGGGACAGATACGCAGTATTTT
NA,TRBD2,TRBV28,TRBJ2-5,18,CASSLPLGTSGNQETQYF,TGTGCCAGCAGTTTACCTCTAGGGACTAGCGGGAACCAAGAGACCCAGTACTTC
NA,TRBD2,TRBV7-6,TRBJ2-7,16,CASSPGLADSSYEQYF,TGTGCCAGCAGCCCTGGACTAGCGGATAGCTCCTACGAGCAGTACTTC
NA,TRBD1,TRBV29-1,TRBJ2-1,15,CSARGQPSKSNEQFF,TGCAGCGCCCGGGGACAGCCCTCCAAATCAAATGAGCAGTTCTTC
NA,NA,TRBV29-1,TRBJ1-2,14,CSVDHRDGGYGYTF,TGCAGCGTTGACCATCGGGACGGAGGGTATGGCTACACCTTC
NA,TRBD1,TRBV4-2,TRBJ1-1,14,CASSHVTGDTEAFF,TGTGCCAGCAGCCATGTCACAGGGGACACTGAAGCTTTCTTT
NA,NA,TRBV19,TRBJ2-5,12,CASSSNLETQYF,TGTGCCAGTAGTTCTAATCTAGAGACCCAGTACTTC
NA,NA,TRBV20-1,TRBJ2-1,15,CSASKDFIPYNEQFF,TGCAGTGCTAGTAAGGACTTCATCCCCTACAATGAGCAGTTCTTC
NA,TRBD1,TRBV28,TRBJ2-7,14,CASRRQGARGEQYF,TGTGCCAGCAGGCGACAGGGGGCGCGCGGGGAGCAGTACTTC
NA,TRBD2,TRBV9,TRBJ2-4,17,CASSVAPQTSGQNIQYF,TGTGCCAGCAGCGTAGCCCCCCAGACTAGCGGACAAAACATTCAGTACTTC
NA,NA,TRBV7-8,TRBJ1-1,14,CASSLGGSRPEAFF,TGTGCCAGCAGCTTAGGAGGATCTCGCCCTGAAGCTTTCTTT
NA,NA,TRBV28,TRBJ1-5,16,CASRSEDSLLNQPQHF,TGTGCCAGCAGATCCGAGGACAGCCTGCTCAATCAGCCCCAGCATTTT
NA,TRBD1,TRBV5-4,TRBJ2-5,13,CASKTGEGETQYF,TGTGCCAGCAAAACAGGGGAAGGAGAGACCCAGTACTTC
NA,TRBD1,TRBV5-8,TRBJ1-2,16,CASTAHRTGEYYGYTF,TGTGCCAGCACCGCGCACCGGACAGGGGAGTACTATGGCTACACCTTC
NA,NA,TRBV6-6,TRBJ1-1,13,CASSLTLNTEAFF,TGTGCCAGCAGCCTTACATTGAACACTGAAGCTTTCTTT
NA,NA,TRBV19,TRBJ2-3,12,CATSAWGDTQYF,TGTGCCACCTCAGCTTGGGGGGATACGCAGTATTTT
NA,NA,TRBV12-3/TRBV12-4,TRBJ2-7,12,CASSQNSYEQYF,TGTGCCAGCAGTCAAAATTCCTACGAGCAGTACTTC
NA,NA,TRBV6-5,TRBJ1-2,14,CASGGFGVLPGYTF,TGTGCCAGCGGGGGGTTTGGAGTCCTACCTGGCTACACCTTC
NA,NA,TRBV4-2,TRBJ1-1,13,CASSLQGGTEAFF,TGTGCCAGCAGCCTACAGGGCGGCACTGAAGCTTTCTTT
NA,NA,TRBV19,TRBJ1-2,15,CASTTSGGHNYGYTF,TGTGCCAGTACCACATCGGGGGGCCATAACTATGGCTACACCTTC
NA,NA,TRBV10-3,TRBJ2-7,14,CAISVKKLPYEQYF,TGTGCCATCAGTGTTAAGAAGCTACCTTACGAGCAGTACTTC
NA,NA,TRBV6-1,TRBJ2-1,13,CASSETAKSGQFF,TGTGCCAGCAGTGAAACGGCGAAAAGTGGGCAGTTCTTC
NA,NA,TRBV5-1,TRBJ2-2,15,CASSPLTGETGELFF,TGCGCCAGCAGCCCCCTGACAGGCGAGACCGGGGAGCTGTTTTTT
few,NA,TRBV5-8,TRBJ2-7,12,CASSQILNEQYF,TGTGCCAGCAGCCAGATATTGAACGAGCAGTACTTC
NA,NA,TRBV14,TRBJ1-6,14,CASSQDTGNSPLHF,TGTGCCAGCAGCCAAGATACCGGCAATTCACCCCTCCACTTT
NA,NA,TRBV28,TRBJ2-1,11,CASRGSNEQFF,TGTGCCAGCAGGGGGAGTAATGAGCAGTTCTTC
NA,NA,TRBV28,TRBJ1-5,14,CASSPALSNQPQHF,TGTGCCAGCAGTCCCGCCCTCTCCAATCAGCCCCAGCATTTT
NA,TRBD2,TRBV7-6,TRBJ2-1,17,CASSLLIAGGAYNEQFF,TGTGCCAGCAGCTTACTCATAGCGGGAGGTGCTTACAATGAGCAGTTCTTC
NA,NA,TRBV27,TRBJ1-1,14,CASRFGQRDTEAFF,TGTGCCAGCAGATTCGGACAGAGGGACACTGAAGCTTTCTTT
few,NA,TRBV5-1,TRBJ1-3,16,CASSLARGFSGNTIYF,TGCGCCAGCAGCCTGGCAAGAGGGTTCTCTGGAAACACCATATATTTT
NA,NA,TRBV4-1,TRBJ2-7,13,CASSQGGWDEQYF,TGCGCCAGCAGCCAAGGAGGGTGGGACGAGCAGTACTTC
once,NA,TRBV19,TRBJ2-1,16,CASSIDYPPRYNEQFF,TGTGCCAGTAGTATCGACTACCCCCCAAGGTACAATGAGCAGTTCTTC
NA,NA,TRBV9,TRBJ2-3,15,CASSLEGALTDTQYF,TGTGCCAGCAGTCTAGAAGGGGCCCTCACAGATACGCAGTATTTT
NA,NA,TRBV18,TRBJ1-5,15,CASSRGGSGDQPQHF,TGTGCCAGCTCACGGGGGGGATCGGGGGATCAGCCCCAGCATTTT
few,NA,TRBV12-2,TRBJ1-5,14,CASRLDSRNQPQHF,TGTGCAAGTCGCTTGGACAGTAGGAATCAGCCCCAGCATTTT
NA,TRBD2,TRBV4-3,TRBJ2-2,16,CASSHPGLAGTGELFF,TGCGCCAGCAGCCACCCTGGACTAGCGGGGACCGGGGAGCTGTTTTTT
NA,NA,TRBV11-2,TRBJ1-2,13,CASSQGGAYGYTF,TGTGCCAGCAGCCAAGGAGGGGCCTATGGCTACACCTTC